One TCR beta chain is described in this entry. The data are from a study of blood T cell repertoires in COVID-19. Recruitment covered about 25 US areas and drew participants whose ages spanned about 18 to 89 years. Generated by immunoSEQ multiplex PCR, the TCRdb table keeps only in-frame clones and is missing some. The sample includes about 160,000 clones, approximately 88% of them seen just once. Trimming took off 6 bases at V and 5 bases at J, with 18 bases between the two ends. The CDR3 is made up of 15 amino acids. Germline V gene lookup returns CDR1 SGHAT and CDR2 FQNNGV. V usage is TRBV11-2 and J usage is TRBJ2-3; maybe TRBD2 (7 bases). Sequencing was performed on PBMCs or T cells enriched from blood (not recorded which). The sequence was collected from a woman between 45 and 60 years old who had recovered from COVID-19. The CDR3 is CASRRWEGERDTQYF. The CDR3 bases are TGTGCCAGCAGACGATGGGAGGGGGAGAGAGATACGCAGTATTTT.